This T cell receptor beta chain was obtained from a study of blood T cell repertoires in COVID-19. On the study more broadly: Whether acute or convalescent, the COVID-19 samples came from the United States, Italy and Spain. T cells, B-cell-depleted T cells, or PBMCs supplied cDNA or gDNA.

CDR3 length equals 14 residues. V was cut by 4 bases and J by 1 base, with 11 bases left in between. The V gene's germline CDR1 is SGDLS and CDR2 YYNGEE. Source study methods: Reference gene primer amplification in the assay estimated nucleated cell counts. Libraries were prepared by immunoSEQ multiplex PCR; TCRdb keeps only in-frame clonotypes and omits some of them. V and J calls and clone size are as listed in that table; D and trimming were resolved from the DNA. Among around 140,000 clones listed, roughly 88% were seen once. The receptor was isolated from a man aged 65-85 years with acute or convalescent COVID-19. The J gene is TRBJ1-1, the V gene TRBV9, with D perhaps TRBD1 (5 bases). Sequenced material: peripheral blood. CDR3 nucleotides: TGTGCCAGCAGCACTTATGACAGGAACACTGAAGCTTTCTTT. Translating it yields CASSTYDRNTEAFF.